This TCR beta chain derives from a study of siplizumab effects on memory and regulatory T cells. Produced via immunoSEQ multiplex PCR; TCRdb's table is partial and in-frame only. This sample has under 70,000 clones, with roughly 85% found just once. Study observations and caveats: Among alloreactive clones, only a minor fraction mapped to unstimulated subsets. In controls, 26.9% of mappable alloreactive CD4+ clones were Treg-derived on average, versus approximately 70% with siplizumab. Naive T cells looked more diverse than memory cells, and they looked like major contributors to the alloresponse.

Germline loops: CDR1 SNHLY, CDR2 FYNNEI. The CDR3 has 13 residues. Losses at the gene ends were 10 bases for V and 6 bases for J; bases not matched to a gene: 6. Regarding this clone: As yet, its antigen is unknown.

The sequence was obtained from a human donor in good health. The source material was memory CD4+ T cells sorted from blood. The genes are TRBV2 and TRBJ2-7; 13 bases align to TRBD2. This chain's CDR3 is CAIAGTSGVEQYF. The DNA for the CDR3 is TGTGCCATCGCTGGGACTAGCGGGGTCGAGCAGTACTTC.